A single sample gave rise to the 18 T cell receptor beta chains below, sequenced in a study of T cell responses to AZD1222 COVID-19 vaccine. Assay used: immunoSEQ multiplex PCR; TCRdb lists only in-frame clones, some missing. The table records around 150,000 clones, 90% to 95% of them present only once. Material: peripheral blood, obtained 28 days after the second AZD1222 dose. All receptors derive from an adult who received the AZD1222 COVID-19 vaccine.

This chain uses TRBV27 with TRBJ1-2, with D tentatively TRBD1 (5 bases). The CDR3 totals 13 residues. Trimming took 1 base from V and 7 from J, leaving 10 bases between them. Germline V lookup: CDR1 MNHEY, CDR2 SMNVEV (reference sequence). The CDR3, as DNA: TGTGCCAGCAGTTTATGGGGGGGAGGTGGCTACACCTTC. Its protein is CASSLWGGGGYTF.

This clone was picked up one time. V and J are TRBV9 and TRBJ1-1; D unresolved. Between the trimmed V and J ends, which lost 4 bases and 12 bases, there was a span of 7 bases. The CDR3 extends over 9 amino acids. The germline V gene encodes CDR1 SGDLS and CDR2 YYNGEE. DNA for the CDR3: TGTGCCAGCAGCCTGCCGCCTTTCTTT. Protein sequence: CASSLPPFF.

The CDR3: CASSQIAGPEAFF. CDR3 DNA: TGTGCCAGCAGTCAAATCGCGGGACCTGAAGCTTTCTTT. The chain links TRBV12-3 or TRBV12-4 to TRBJ1-1; possibly TRBD1 for D (5 bases). The ends were cut back, 5 bases at V and 6 bases at J, with 13 bases in the middle. The CDR3 is made up of 13 amino acids.

The rearrangement uses TRBV7-2 and TRBJ2-5; unclear D gene. The CDR3 contains 12 residues. V was pared by 2 bases and J by 5 bases, with 6 bases between. CDR1 and CDR2 (germline): SGHTA, FQGNSA. This CDR3 reads CASSLSRETQYF. The CDR3 DNA sequence: TGTGCCAGCAGCTTATCCCGGGAGACCCAGTACTTC.

The chain carries TRBV7-9 and TRBJ2-7; either TRBD1 or TRBD2 may fit D (5 bases each). Germline V gives CDR1 SEHNR, CDR2 FQNEAQ (reference sequence). Trimming took off 5 bases at V and 2 bases at J, with 16 bases between the two ends. The CDR3 runs to 15 residues. DNA of the CDR3: TGTGCCAGCAGCCCGCCCCGATGGGGGACCTACGAGCAGTACTTC. It yields the protein CASSPPRWGTYEQYF.

The chain joins TRBV28 to TRBJ1-6; D is perhaps TRBD1 (5 bases). CDR1 and CDR2 from the germline V gene are MDHEN and SYDVKM. The CDR3 length is 13 residues. V shed 6 bases and J shed 7 bases, with 10 bases lying between them. The DNA for the CDR3 is TGTGCCAGCAGAAGGGACTCCAATTCACCCCTCCACTTT. Translating gives CASRRDSNSPLHF.

CDR3 DNA: TGTGCCAGCAGTTCAACTAGCGGGAGGGCCATGCATGAGCAGTTCTTC. Its translation is CASSSTSGRAMHEQFF. The J gene is TRBJ2-1, the V gene TRBV27; 13 bases are a match to TRBD2. The V segment lost 4 bases and the J segment 8 bases; nucleotides outside the gene matches: 8. The CDR3 is 16 residues long. Per the germline V gene, CDR1 is MNHEY and CDR2 is SMNVEV (reference sequence).

The CDR3 DNA reads as TGTGCCAGCAGTTTAGGCACCAACAGAGGTCGAAATTATGGCTACACCTTC. Amino acids: CASSLGTNRGRNYGYTF. The V gene is TRBV28, the J gene TRBJ1-2; D is unclear. This CDR3 has 17 amino acids. Germline CDR1 MDHEN, CDR2 SYDVKM. Trimming took off 2 bases at V and 5 bases at J, with 21 bases between the two ends.

The chain recombines TRBV7-8 with TRBJ1-1, with 7 bases identical to TRBD1. Germline lookup yields CDR1 SGHVS and CDR2 FQNEAQ. Germline trimming cut 5 bases from V and 6 bases from J; bases unmatched to any gene: 12. The CDR3 sequence is 15 residues long. The chain's CDR3 is CASSRGRDRDPEAFF. The CDR3, as DNA: TGTGCCAGCAGCCGTGGCCGTGACAGGGATCCTGAAGCTTTCTTT.

The chain has TRBV27 and TRBJ2-7; 12 positions match TRBD1. The CDR3 sequence is 16 residues long. Germline V gene data show CDR1 as MNHEY and CDR2 as SMNVEV (reference sequence). V was pared by 5 bases and J by 4 bases, with 9 bases of the junction left unmatched. This chain's CDR3 is CASSQGTGGPGYEQYF. The CDR3 DNA sequence: TGTGCCAGCAGTCAGGGGACAGGGGGCCCTGGGTACGAGCAGTACTTC.

This clone showed up just once. V gene TRBV4-3 combines with J gene TRBJ1-5; D not resolved. CDR3 length equals 15 residues. Trimming pared 0 bases from V and 3 bases from J, leaving 9 bases between. CDR1 is LGHNA and CDR2 is YSLEER in the germline V gene. The CDR3 sequence is CASSQDLGFNQPQHF. The CDR3, as DNA: TGCGCCAGCAGCCAAGATTTGGGGTTCAATCAGCCCCAGCATTTT.

This clone was detected once. The chain has TRBV6-2 or TRBV6-3 and TRBJ2-7; 8 bases fit TRBD2. This CDR3 has 14 amino acids. Germline assignment: CDR1 MNHEY and CDR2 SVGEGT. V lost 2 bases, J lost 5 bases, and 5 bases stayed unmatched. CDR3 DNA: TGTGCCAGCAGTTACGTAGCGGGATGGAACGAGCAGTACTTC. This encodes CASSYVAGWNEQYF.

This chain joins TRBV6-5 and TRBJ2-5; 9 nucleotides agree with TRBD2. Losses at the gene ends were 7 bases for V and 5 bases for J; bases not matched to a gene: 5. The CDR3 consists of 13 residues. Germline V gene sequence: CDR1 MNHEY, CDR2 SVGAGI. The CDR3 region has the DNA TGTGCCAGCAATAGCGGGAGCGAGGAGACCCAGTACTTC. This translates into CASNSGSEETQYF.

The rearrangement joins TRBV7-8 to TRBJ2-3, with D perhaps TRBD1 (6 bases). V was pared by 5 bases and J by 4 bases, with 13 bases between. The length of the CDR3 is 14 residues. CDR1 SGHVS and CDR2 FQNEAQ come from the germline V gene. CDR3 residues: CASSRSSGADTQYF. The CDR3 DNA reads as TGTGCCAGCAGCCGATCCTCAGGGGCAGATACGCAGTATTTT.

The chain couples TRBV2 to TRBJ2-1; 9 positions match TRBD2. The length of the CDR3 is 18 residues. In germline, CDR1 is SNHLY, CDR2 FYNNEI. V lost 5 bases, J lost 2 bases, and 13 bases stayed unmatched. This CDR3 reads CASSSSLRLAGPYNEQFF. The CDR3 nucleotides are TGTGCCAGCAGTTCTTCACTTCGCCTAGCGGGGCCCTACAATGAGCAGTTCTTC.

The chain employs TRBV16 and TRBJ1-1, with 9 bases identical to TRBD1. V shed 7 bases and J 6 bases; nucleotides not matched to a gene: 15. The CDR3 spans 16 residues. Germline-derived CDR1 and CDR2 are KGHSY and FQNENV. The chain's CDR3 is CASTLDGTGRSAEAFF. CDR3 coding DNA: TGTGCCAGCACCCTCGACGGGACAGGGAGATCGGCTGAAGCTTTCTTT.

The V call is TRBV3-1 (or the pseudogene TRBV3-2), the J call TRBJ1-5; 8 bases fit TRBD1. This CDR3 has 14 amino acids. CDR1 LGHDT and CDR2 YNNKEL come from the germline V gene (reference sequence). J gave up 5 bases and V 5 bases, and 5 bases lay outside the gene matches. The CDR3 bases are TGTGCCAGCAGCTTTCAGGGGGCTGATCAGCCCCAGCATTTT. As protein: CASSFQGADQPQHF.

The chain combines TRBV11-2 with TRBJ1-4, with D possibly matching TRBD1 (5 bases). Germline CDR1 SGHAT, CDR2 FQNNGV. V lost 5 bases to trimming and J lost 5 bases, with 15 bases between them. CDR3 length: 15 residues. CDR3: CASSGMGLRNEKLFF. CDR3 nucleotides: TGTGCCAGCAGCGGCATGGGGCTCCGGAATGAAAAACTGTTTTTT.